This TCR beta chain is drawn from a study of PD-L1 blockade in urothelial cancer (dated by TCRdb to 2016 to 2017). Concerning the study at large: Every patient began therapy around 2014 and was given atezolizumab 1,200 mg intravenously every 3 weeks. About nine tenths of the roughly 29 patients were males with bladder-origin urothelial cancer, and 18 of 29 reported a prior smoking history. An ECOG performance status of 0 or 1 was recorded for the patients, and 0 to 3 prior chemotherapy regimens had been received by the patients. Blood samples were analyzed at 3 weeks after treatment start (second dose) and at 6 weeks after treatment start. Blood samples gave a median of about 140,000 T cells and approximately 85,000 unique TCRs, with a median clonality of roughly 0.08. Somatic, immune and clinical correlates of response to PD-L1 blockade with atezolizumab in urothelial cancer were the focus of an exploratory multi-omic analysis. Pretreatment tumor samples, along with matched peripheral blood serially collected before and after atezolizumab treatment, were subjected to TCR sequencing. Durable clinical benefit was defined as a progression-free survival longer than 6 months, and TCR features were additionally tested against progression-free survival and overall survival. In the same patients who had TCR sequencing, pretreatment tumors also underwent whole exome sequencing and RNA sequencing. Durable clinical benefit was achieved by nine patients but not by the remaining 20. Approximately 30 patients had pretreatment blood TCR-seq, roughly 25 had at least one posttreatment blood collection, and roughly 25 had tumor TCR-seq.

What the time point label conveys for this sample: pretreatment peripheral blood. A cohort of approximately 30 patients with locally advanced or metastatic urothelial carcinoma, treated at Memorial Sloan Kettering on a trial protocol, was included. Peripheral blood mononuclear cells were collected pretreatment and during treatment, at between 1 and 8 total time points per patient. The Qiagen DNeasy Blood extraction kit was used to purify genomic DNA from total PBMCs and tumor samples. Collected pretreatment and during treatment, PBMCs were isolated and stored as previously described. The investigation overall reported the following: Improved progression-free and overall survival was found to be associated with pretreatment peripheral blood TCR clonality below the median. Small sample size (n ≈ 29) and many exploratory analyses mean the results are intended to be hypothesis-generating. At 3 weeks after the start of treatment, tumor-associated TCR clones in peripheral blood had expanded more in patients with durable benefit (n ≈ 24, p = 0.022).

CDR1 and CDR2, looked up from the germline V gene, are LGHNA and YSLEER. The junction shows trimming of 4 bases on V and 0 bases on J, plus 13 bases between the germline ends. Spanning cysteine to phenylalanine, the CDR3 consists of 17 amino acids. The DNA shown is the 51-base CDR3, in frame from base 1. Concerning this clone: The antigen this receptor binds is unknown. Base qualities are not provided; no much larger clone lies one nucleotide away.

Synthetic TCR analog templates were spiked into each PCR to estimate absolute template abundance from read counts. The immunoSEQ assay used bias-controlled V and J gene primers to amplify TCRbeta CDR3 regions from genomic DNA. Sequencing of rearranged TCRbeta segments was performed at approximately 20X coverage. In the paper's pipeline: Sequencing errors were corrected by clustering and CDR3s were annotated against IMGT to assign V, D and J genes. Out-of-frame and stop-codon sequences were excluded, and only productive TCRbeta rearrangements were used in downstream analyses. Clonality was calculated as one minus the Shannon entropy normalized by the log of the number of unique productive sequences. Clones differing between time points or between blood and tumor were identified by Fisher's exact test with Benjamini-Hochberg correction at adjusted p below 0.01. Sourced from immuneACCESS, this table was stored by TCRdb with only in-frame sequences that have V and J called. A share of the clones is absent; for the studies checked, an unresolved V gene accounts for under half, and the remainder has no known explanation. The V and J calls and clone size come from that table; D and trimming were worked out from the DNA. This sample lists tens of thousands of clones; almost 90% were detected once. The ten largest clones capture under 2% of the sample.

The TCR sequence derives from a man between 60 and 75 years old with urothelial cancer. The rearranged chain carries TRBV4-3 and TRBJ2-6, and possibly TRBD1, on 5 matching bases. The starting material was PBMCs, obtained around atezolizumab (anti-PD-L1) treatment. CDR3 reads: CASSPQAPNSGANVLTF. The DNA sequence is TGCGCCAGCAGCCCACAGGCGCCCAACTCTGGGGCCAACGTCCTGACTTTC.